The rows below give T cell receptor beta chains drawn from one sample of a study of T cell responses to AZD1222 COVID-19 vaccine. Assay used: immunoSEQ multiplex PCR; TCRdb lists only in-frame clones, some missing. Of tens of thousands of clones in the sample, roughly 87% were seen once. Sequences were derived from peripheral blood, sampled on day 0 of AZD1222 vaccination. All receptors derive from an adult in good health. Each CDR3 is given with its conserved first and last residue. Each record gives: D gene, J gene, clone size, V gene, CDR3 protein, CDR3 DNA. D genes are given only for firm matches. Size is omitted from some rows. Given values are once, few, many or a class for expanded clones.

TRBD2 | TRBJ2-3 | once | TRBV30 | CAWSRYSQLASVGDTQYF | TGTGCCTGGAGCCGGTACTCGCAACTAGCGTCCGTTGGGGATACGCAGTATTTT
- | TRBJ1-2 | - | TRBV5-6 | CASSTKNYGYTF | TGTGCCAGCAGCACAAAAAACTATGGCTACACCTTC
- | TRBJ2-7 | - | TRBV5-1 | CASSFPQGRGAYEQYF | TGCGCCAGCAGCTTTCCACAGGGCCGCGGGGCCTACGAGCAGTACTTC
- | TRBJ2-7 | - | TRBV5-4 | CASSLAGFGRGYEQYF | TGTGCCAGCAGCTTGGCCGGGTTTGGCAGGGGTTACGAGCAGTACTTC
TRBD2 | TRBJ2-1 | once | TRBV6-5 | CASRRGTTLGQFF | TGTGCCAGCAGACGGGGGACTACCTTAGGGCAGTTCTTC
TRBD2 | TRBJ2-1 | - | TRBV27 | CASRETSGGDEQFF | TGTGCCAGCAGGGAGACTAGCGGGGGAGATGAGCAGTTCTTC
- | TRBJ2-1 | - | TRBV5-5 | CASSWGPLYNEQFF | TGTGCCAGCAGCTGGGGGCCCCTCTACAATGAGCAGTTCTTC
- | TRBJ1-5 | few | TRBV19 | CASSSLTPTRNQPQHF | TGTGCCAGTAGTTCCTTGACACCGACCCGCAATCAGCCCCAGCATTTT
TRBD2 | TRBJ2-5 | - | TRBV9 | CASSAPGTSGSATQYF | TGTGCCAGCAGCGCCCCCGGGACTAGCGGGTCGGCGACCCAGTACTTC
TRBD1 | TRBJ2-7 | - | TRBV6-5 | CASSRQGARSEQYF | TGTGCCAGCAGTCGACAGGGGGCGCGATCCGAGCAGTACTTC
TRBD1 | TRBJ2-3 | - | TRBV10-3 | CAISGDRGRVTDTQYF | TGTGCCATCAGTGGGGACAGGGGGCGGGTCACAGATACGCAGTATTTT
TRBD2 | TRBJ2-7 | - | TRBV18 | CASSRGSSGGYSYEQYF | TGTGCCAGCTCACGGGGTTCTAGCGGGGGATACTCCTACGAGCAGTACTTC
- | TRBJ2-5 | - | TRBV7-9 | CASSFMEGLSETQYF | TGTGCCAGCAGCTTTATGGAGGGCCTCTCGGAGACCCAGTACTTC
TRBD1 | TRBJ1-4 | - | TRBV11-2 | CASSRGQRVKTNEKLFF | TGTGCCAGCAGCCGGGGACAGCGAGTCAAAACTAATGAAAAACTGTTTTTT
- | TRBJ1-5 | - | TRBV28 | CASSSGPPRHF | TGTGCCAGCAGTTCTGGGCCGCCACGGCATTTT
- | TRBJ1-3 | - | TRBV7-6 | CASSLEAFWGSGNTIYF | TGTGCCAGCAGCTTAGAGGCATTCTGGGGCTCTGGAAACACCATATATTTT
- | TRBJ2-2 | - | TRBV28 | CASMGSIENTGELFF | TGTGCCAGCATGGGGTCTATAGAGAACACCGGGGAGCTGTTTTTT
TRBD1 | TRBJ1-5 | - | TRBV27 | CASSRQGDQPQHF | TGTGCCAGCAGTCGACAGGGCGATCAGCCCCAGCATTTT
- | TRBJ2-2 | - | TRBV7-2 | CASSSMGLYTGELFF | TGTGCCAGCAGCTCGATGGGGCTGTACACCGGGGAGCTGTTTTTT
TRBD1 | TRBJ1-6 | once | TRBV5-1 | CASSLHRGRSPLHF | TGCGCCAGCAGCTTGCACAGGGGACGGTCACCCCTCCACTTT
TRBD2 | TRBJ2-3 | once | TRBV10-3 | CAISESWGAGGGDTQYF | TGTGCCATCAGTGAGTCGTGGGGAGCGGGGGGAGGAGATACGCAGTATTTT
TRBD1 | TRBJ1-1 | few | TRBV10-2 | CASSTGAVTEAFF | TGCGCCAGCTCGACAGGGGCGGTCACTGAAGCTTTCTTT
- | TRBJ1-3 | once | TRBV3-1/TRBV3-2 | CASSQTVDSGNTIYF | TGTGCCAGCAGCCAGACAGTCGACTCTGGAAACACCATATATTTT
- | TRBJ2-2 | - | TRBV7-6 | CASSLSPNTGELFF | TGTGCCAGCAGCTTAAGTCCGAACACCGGGGAGCTGTTTTTT
TRBD1 | TRBJ1-1 | - | TRBV30 | CAWADRANTEAFF | TGTGCCTGGGCCGACAGGGCGAACACTGAAGCTTTCTTT
- | TRBJ1-5 | - | TRBV5-8 | CASSPWLGVNQPQHF | TGTGCCAGCAGCCCCTGGTTGGGGGTCAATCAGCCCCAGCATTTT
- | TRBJ2-3 | - | TRBV29-1 | CSVDQATTDTQYF | TGCAGCGTTGATCAGGCGACAACAGATACGCAGTATTTT